This T cell receptor (beta chain) was obtained from a study of blood T cell repertoires in COVID-19. For the study at large: The study drew acute and convalescent COVID-19 samples from the United States, Italy and Spain. PBMCs, B-cell-depleted T cells, or T cells were the source of the cDNA or gDNA that made up the material.

CDR3 size: 13 residues. V was shortened by 1 base and J by 7 bases, with 10 bases between the two germline ends. Germline V lookup: CDR1 SGHRS, CDR2 YFSETQ. Repertoires were generated with immunoSEQ multiplex PCR, while TCRdb's copy carries only in-frame clones and drops some. The sample contains 150,000 or so clones, 70% to 85% of which appear only once. The sequence was collected from a man aged 55 to 69 with COVID-19, enrolled during active disease. The chain joins TRBV5-1 to TRBJ2-3; tentative D call: TRBD1 (6 bases). The sequenced material came from peripheral blood. CDR3 DNA: TGCGCCAGCAGCTTGCCCAGGGGTAATACGCAGTATTTT. Its protein product is CASSLPRGNTQYF.